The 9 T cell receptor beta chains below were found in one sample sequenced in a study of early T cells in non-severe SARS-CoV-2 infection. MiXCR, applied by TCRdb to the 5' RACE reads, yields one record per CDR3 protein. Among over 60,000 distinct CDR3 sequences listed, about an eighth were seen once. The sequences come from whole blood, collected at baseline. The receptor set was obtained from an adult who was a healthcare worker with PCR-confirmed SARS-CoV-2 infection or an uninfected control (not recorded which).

The CDR3 loop reads CASSLAGSDSIQYF. The CDR3 nucleotides read TGCGCCAGCAGCTTGGCGGGGAGCGACAGTATTCAGTACTTC. This chain uses TRBV5-1 with TRBJ2-4; D could derive from TRBD1 or TRBD2 (5 bases each). Germline CDR1 reads SGHRS; CDR2 reads YFSETQ. The length of the CDR3 is 14 residues. Trimming removed 0 bases at V and 10 bases at J, with 14 bases between.

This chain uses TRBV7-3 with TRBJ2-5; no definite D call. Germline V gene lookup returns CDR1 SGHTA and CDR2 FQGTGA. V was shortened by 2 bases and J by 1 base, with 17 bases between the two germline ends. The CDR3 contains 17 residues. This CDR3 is CASSLPQQLRPQETQYF. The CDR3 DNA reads TGTGCCAGCAGCTTACCCCAACAGCTACGTCCCCAAGAGACCCAGTACTTC.

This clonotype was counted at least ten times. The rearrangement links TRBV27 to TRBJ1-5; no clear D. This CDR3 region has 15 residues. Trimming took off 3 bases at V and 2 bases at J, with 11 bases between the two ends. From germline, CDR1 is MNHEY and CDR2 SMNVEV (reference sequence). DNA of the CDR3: TGTGCCAGCAGTTTCGTCGCGGGTGGCAATCAGCCCCAGCATTTT. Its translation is CASSFVAGGNQPQHF.

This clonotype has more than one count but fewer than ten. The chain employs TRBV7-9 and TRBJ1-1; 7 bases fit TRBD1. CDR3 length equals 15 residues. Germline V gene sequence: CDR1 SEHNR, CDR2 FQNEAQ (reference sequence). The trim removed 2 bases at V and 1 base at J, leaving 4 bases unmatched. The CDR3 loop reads CASSLLGTANTEAFF. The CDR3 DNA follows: TGTGCCAGCAGCTTACTGGGGACAGCGAACACTGAAGCTTTCTTT.

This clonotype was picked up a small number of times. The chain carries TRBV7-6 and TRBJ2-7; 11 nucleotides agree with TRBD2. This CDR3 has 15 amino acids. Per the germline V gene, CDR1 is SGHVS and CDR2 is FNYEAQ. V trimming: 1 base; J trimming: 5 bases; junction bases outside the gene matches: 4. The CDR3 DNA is TGTGCCAGCAGCTTAGTGCTGGGACTAGCGGACGAGCAGTACTTC. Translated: CASSLVLGLADEQYF.

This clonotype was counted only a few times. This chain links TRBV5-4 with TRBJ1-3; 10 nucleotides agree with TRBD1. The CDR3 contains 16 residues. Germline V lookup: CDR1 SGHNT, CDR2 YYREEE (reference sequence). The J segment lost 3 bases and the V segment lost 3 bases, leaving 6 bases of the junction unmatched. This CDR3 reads CASSWQTGGFGNTIYF. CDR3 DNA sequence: TGTGCCAGCAGCTGGCAGACAGGGGGCTTTGGAAACACCATATATTTT.

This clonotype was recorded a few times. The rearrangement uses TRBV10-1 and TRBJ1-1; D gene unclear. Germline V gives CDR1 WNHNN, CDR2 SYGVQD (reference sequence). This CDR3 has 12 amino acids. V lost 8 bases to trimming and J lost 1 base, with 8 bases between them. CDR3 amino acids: CASPARNTEAFF. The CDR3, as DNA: TGCGCCAGCCCTGCAAGGAACACTGAAGCTTTCTTT.

CDR3 region: CASSLQGRPSYNEQFF. In nucleotides, the CDR3 is TGTGCCAGCTCCCTGCAGGGCAGGCCCTCCTACAATGAGCAGTTCTTC. J is TRBJ2-1 and V is TRBV9; tentative D call: TRBD1 (5 bases). The CDR3 extends over 16 amino acids. The ends were cut back, 7 bases at V and 0 bases at J, with 17 bases in the middle. From germline, CDR1 is SGDLS and CDR2 YYNGEE.

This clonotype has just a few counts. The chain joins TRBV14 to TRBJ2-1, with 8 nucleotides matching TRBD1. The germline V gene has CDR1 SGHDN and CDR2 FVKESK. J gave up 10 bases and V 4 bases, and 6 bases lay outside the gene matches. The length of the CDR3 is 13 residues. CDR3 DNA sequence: TGTGCCAGCAGCCGACAGGGGATGGGCGAGCAGTTCTTC. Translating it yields CASSRQGMGEQFF.